This T cell receptor beta chain was sequenced in a study of blood T cell repertoires in COVID-19. Looked up from germline, CDR1 is SGHTA and CDR2 is FQGTGA. V was clipped by 5 bases and J by 6 bases; unmatched bases: 5. There are 13 residues in the CDR3. Repertoires were generated with immunoSEQ multiplex PCR, while TCRdb's copy carries only in-frame clones and drops some. Of 100,000 to 120,000 clones in the sample, around 68% are singletons; the top ten hold under 10%. The sample consisted of peripheral blood. This clonotype originated in a woman in her sixties with acute or convalescent COVID-19. The chain links TRBV7-3 to TRBJ1-1; 8 nucleotides align to TRBD1. CDR3 sequence (DNA): TGTGCCAGCAGCATGGACAGGGAAGCTGAAGCTTTCTTT. Residues: CASSMDREAEAFF.